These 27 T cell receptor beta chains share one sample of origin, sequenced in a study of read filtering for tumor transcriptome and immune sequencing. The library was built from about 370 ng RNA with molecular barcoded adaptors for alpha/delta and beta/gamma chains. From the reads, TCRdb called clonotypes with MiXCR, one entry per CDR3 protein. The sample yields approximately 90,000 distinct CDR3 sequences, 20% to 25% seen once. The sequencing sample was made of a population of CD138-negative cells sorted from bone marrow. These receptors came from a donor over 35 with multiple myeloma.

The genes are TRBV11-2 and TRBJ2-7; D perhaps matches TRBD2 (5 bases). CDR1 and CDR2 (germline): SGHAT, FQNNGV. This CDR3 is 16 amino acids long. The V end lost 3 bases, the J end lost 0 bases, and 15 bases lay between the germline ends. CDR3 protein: CASSLFRGVSSYEQYF. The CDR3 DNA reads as TGTGCCAGCAGCTTGTTCCGGGGAGTAAGCTCCTACGAGCAGTACTTC.

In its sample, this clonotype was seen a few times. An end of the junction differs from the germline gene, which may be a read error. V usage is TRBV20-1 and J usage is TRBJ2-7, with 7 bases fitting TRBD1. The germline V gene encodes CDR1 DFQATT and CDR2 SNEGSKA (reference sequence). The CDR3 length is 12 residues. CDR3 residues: CSAQTLGGIPVF. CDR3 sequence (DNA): TGCAGTGCCCAGACTCTAGGGGGCATTCCGGTTTTC.

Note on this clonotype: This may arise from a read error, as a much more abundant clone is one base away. The CDR3 DNA follows: TGTGCCAGCAGCGTCCCTGCGGGCAATGAGCAGTTCTTC. As protein: CASSVPAGNEQFF. The chain recombines TRBV9 with TRBJ2-1; a possible D gene is TRBD2 (5 bases). CDR1 and CDR2 (germline): SGDLS, YYNGEE. The CDR3 consists of 13 residues. V dropped 2 bases and J dropped 6 bases, with 9 bases sitting between them.

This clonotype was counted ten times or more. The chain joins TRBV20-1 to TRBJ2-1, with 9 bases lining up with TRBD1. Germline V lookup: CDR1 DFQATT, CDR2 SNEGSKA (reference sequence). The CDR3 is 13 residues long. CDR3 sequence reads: CSADRGSYNEQFF. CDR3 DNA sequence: TGCAGCGCGGACAGGGGTTCCTACAATGAGCAGTTCTTC.

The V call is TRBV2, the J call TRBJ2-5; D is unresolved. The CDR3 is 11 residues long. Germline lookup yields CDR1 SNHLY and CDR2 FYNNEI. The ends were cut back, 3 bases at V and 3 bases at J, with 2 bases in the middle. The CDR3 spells CASSDEETQYF. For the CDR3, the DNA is TGTGCCAGCAGTGACGAAGAGACCCAGTACTTC.

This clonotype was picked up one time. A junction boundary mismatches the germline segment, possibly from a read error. The CDR3 protein is CASSLVSYIEQFF. CDR3 nucleotide sequence: TGTGCCAGCTCCCTAGTATCCTACATTGAGCAGTTCTTC. The genes are TRBV28 and TRBJ2-1; D is undetermined. Germline V lookup: CDR1 MDHEN, CDR2 SYDVKM. The CDR3 length is 13 residues.

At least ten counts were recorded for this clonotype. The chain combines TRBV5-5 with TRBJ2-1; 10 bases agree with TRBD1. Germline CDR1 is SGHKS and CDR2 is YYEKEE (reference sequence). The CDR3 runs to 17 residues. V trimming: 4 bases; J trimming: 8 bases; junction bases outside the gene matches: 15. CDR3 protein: CASSLILPGQGLDEQFF. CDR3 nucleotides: TGTGCCAGCAGCCTGATACTACCGGGACAGGGGTTAGATGAGCAGTTCTTC.

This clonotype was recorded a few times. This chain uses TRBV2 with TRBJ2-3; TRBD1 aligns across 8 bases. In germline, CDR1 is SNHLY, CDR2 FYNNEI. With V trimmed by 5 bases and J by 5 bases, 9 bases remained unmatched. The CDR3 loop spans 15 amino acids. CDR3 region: CASSSGQAIGDTQYF. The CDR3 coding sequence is TGTGCCAGCAGTTCGGGACAGGCGATTGGAGATACGCAGTATTTT. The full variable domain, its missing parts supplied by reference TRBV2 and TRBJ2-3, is EPEVTQTPSHQVTQMGQEVILRCVPISNHLYFYWYRQILGQKVEFLVSFYNNEISEKSEIFDDQFSVERPDGSNFTLKIRSTKLEDSAMYFCASSSGQAIGDTQYFGPGTRLTVL.

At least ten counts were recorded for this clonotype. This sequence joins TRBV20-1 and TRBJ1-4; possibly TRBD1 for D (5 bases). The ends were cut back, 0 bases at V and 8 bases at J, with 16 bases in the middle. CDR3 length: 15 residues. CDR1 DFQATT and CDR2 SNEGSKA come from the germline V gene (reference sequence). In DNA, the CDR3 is TGCAGTGCTAGAGATGGGGGGAGGGTCGGGGAAAAACTGTTTTTT. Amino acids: CSARDGGRVGEKLFF.

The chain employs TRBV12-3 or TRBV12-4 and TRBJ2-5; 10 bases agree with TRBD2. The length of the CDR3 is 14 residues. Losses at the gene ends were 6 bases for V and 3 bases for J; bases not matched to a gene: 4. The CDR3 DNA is TGTGCCAGCAGCCGGACTAGCGGCAAAGAGACCCAGTACTTC. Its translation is CASSRTSGKETQYF.

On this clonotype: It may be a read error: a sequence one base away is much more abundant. The CDR3 spells CASTPSIGQETQYF. Written as DNA, the CDR3 is TGTGCCAGCACACCCAGCATTGGTCAAGAGACCCAGTACTTC. This chain joins TRBV5-4 and TRBJ2-5; D is unclear. The V end lost 6 bases, the J end lost 2 bases, and 14 bases lay between the germline ends. CDR1 is SGHNT, CDR2 YYREEE, per germline (reference sequence). This CDR3 has 14 residues.

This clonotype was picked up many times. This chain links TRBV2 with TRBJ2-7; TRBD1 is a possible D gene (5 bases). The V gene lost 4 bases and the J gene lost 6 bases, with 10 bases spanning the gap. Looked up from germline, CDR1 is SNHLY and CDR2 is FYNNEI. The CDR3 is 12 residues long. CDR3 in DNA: TGTGCCAGCAGTGCTAGGGGTCGCGAGCAGTACTTC. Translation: CASSARGREQYF.

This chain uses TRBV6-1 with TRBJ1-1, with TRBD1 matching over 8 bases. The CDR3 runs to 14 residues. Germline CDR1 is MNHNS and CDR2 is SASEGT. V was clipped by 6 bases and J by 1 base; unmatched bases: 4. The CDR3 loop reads CASRAGGQNTEAFF. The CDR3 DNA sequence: TGTGCCAGCAGGGCAGGGGGCCAGAACACTGAAGCTTTCTTT.

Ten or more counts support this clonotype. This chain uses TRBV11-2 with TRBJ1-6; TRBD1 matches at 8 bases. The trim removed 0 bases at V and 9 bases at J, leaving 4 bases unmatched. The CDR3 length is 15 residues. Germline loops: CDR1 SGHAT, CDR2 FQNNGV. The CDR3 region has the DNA TGTGCCAGCAGCTTAGAAGGGACAGGCGGTTCACCCCTCCACTTT. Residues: CASSLEGTGGSPLHF.

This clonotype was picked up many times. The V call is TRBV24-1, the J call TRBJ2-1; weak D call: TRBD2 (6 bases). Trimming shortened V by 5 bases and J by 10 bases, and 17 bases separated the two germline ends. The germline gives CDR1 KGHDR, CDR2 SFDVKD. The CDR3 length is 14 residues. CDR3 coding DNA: TGTGCCACCAGTGGTGGAGGCACGGGGGAGGAGCAGTTCTTC. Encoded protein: CATSGGGTGEEQFF.

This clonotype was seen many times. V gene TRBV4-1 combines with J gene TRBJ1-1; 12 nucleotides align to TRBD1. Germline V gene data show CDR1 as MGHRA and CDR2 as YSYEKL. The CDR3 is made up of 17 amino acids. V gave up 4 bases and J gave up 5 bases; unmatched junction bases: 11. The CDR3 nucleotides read TGCGCCAGCAGCCGGGGGACAGGGGGCGGGGGGAGGACTGAAGCTTTCTTT. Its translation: CASSRGTGGGGRTEAFF.

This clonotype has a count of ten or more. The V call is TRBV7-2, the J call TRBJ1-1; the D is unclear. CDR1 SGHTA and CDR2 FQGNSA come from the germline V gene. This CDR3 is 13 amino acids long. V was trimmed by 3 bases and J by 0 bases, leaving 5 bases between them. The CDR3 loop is CASSFRMNTEAFF. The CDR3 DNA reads TGTGCCAGCAGCTTTCGCATGAACACTGAAGCTTTCTTT.

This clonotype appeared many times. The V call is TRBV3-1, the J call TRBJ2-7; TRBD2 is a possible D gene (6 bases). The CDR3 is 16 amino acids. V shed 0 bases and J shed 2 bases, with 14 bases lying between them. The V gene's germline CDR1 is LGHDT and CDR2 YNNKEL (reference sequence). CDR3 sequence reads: CASSQDPLGTAYEQYF. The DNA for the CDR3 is TGTGCCAGCAGCCAAGATCCTCTCGGGACTGCCTACGAGCAGTACTTC.

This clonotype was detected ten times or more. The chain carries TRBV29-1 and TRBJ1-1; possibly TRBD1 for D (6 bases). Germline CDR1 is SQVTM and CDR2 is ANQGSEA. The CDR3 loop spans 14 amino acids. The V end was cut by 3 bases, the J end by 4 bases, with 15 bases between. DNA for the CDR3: TGCAGCGTTGAGAGGGGGGGCAAGGGCACTGAAGCTTTCTTT. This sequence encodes CSVERGGKGTEAFF.

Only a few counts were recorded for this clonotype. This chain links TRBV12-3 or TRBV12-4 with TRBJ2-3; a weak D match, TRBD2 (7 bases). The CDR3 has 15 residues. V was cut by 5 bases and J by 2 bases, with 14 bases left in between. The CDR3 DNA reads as TGTGCCAGCAGTCCCGGGGGGCCTCTCACAGATACGCAGTATTTT. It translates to CASSPGGPLTDTQYF.

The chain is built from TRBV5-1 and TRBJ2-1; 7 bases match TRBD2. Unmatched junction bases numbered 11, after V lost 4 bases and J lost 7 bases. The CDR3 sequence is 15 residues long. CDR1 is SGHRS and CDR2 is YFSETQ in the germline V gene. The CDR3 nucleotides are TGCGCCAGCAGCCCCACCCGGGGGGACCTGAATGAGCAGTTCTTC. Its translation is CASSPTRGDLNEQFF.

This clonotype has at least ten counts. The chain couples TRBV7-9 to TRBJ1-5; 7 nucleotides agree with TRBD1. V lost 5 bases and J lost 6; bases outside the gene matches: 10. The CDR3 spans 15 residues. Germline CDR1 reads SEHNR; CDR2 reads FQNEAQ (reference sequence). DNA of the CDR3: TGTGCCAGCAGCAACGACAGGGTTGGTGCTCAGCCCCAGCATTTT. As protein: CASSNDRVGAQPQHF.

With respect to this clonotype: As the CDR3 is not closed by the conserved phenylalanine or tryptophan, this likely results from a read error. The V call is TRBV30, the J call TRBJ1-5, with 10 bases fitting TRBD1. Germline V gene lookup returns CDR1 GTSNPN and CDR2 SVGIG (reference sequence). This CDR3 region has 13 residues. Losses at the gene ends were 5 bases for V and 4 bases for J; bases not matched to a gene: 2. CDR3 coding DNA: TGTGCCTGGGGGGACAGGGGAAATCAGCCCCAGCATTTA. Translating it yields CAWGDRGNQPQHL.

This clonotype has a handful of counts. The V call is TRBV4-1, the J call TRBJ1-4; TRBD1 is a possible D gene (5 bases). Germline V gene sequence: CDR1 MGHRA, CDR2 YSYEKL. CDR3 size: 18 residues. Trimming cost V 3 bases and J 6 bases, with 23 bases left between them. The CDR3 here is CASSHPLTFLRGDEKLFF. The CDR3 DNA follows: TGCGCCAGCAGCCACCCGCTCACTTTTTTGAGGGGTGATGAAAAACTGTTTTTT.

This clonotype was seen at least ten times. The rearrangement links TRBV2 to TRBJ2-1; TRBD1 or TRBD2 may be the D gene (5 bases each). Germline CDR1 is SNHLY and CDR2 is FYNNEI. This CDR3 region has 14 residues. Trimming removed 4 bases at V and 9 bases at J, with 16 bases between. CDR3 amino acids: CASSAGNTGTEQFF. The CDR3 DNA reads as TGTGCCAGCAGTGCAGGCAATACCGGGACTGAGCAGTTCTTC.

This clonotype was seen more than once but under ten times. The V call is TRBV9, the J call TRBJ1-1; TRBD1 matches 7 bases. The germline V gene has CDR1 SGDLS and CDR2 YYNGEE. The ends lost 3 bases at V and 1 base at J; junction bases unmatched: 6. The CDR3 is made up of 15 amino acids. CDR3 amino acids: CASSEMGQTNTEAFF. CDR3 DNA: TGTGCCAGCAGCGAGATGGGACAGACGAACACTGAAGCTTTCTTT.

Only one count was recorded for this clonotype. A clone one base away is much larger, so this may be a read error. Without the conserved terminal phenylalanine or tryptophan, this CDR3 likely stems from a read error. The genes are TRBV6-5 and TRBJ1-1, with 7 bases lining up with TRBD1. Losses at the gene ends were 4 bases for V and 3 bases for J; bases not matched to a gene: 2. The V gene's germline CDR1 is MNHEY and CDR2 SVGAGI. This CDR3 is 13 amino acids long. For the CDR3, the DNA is TGTGCCAGCAGTTGGGGACAGTACACTGAAGCTTTCCTT. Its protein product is CASSWGQYTEAFL.